Sequencing of this T cell receptor beta chain was carried out in a study of T cells in Graves' hyperthyroidism and ophthalmopathy. Criteria for exclusion of patients were uncontrolled infection, other autoimmune disease, pregnancy or lactation. Clinical symptoms, serum thyroxine and TRAb, thyroid ultrasound and orbital computed tomography were used for the diagnoses. The authors obtained PBMCs from more than 9.5 ml of fresh peripheral blood. This clonotype was seen many times. There were TCR beta CDR3 regions amplified from RNA transcripts. A first-round RT-PCR of the TCR CDR3 used the HTBI primer set. TCRdb re-derived calls from the multiplex PCR reads in MiXCR, one entry per CDR3 protein. The data contain about 250,000 distinct CDR3 sequences, over 20% of them singletons. Per the germline V gene, CDR1 is SGDLS and CDR2 is YYNGEE. V lost 4 bases and J lost 3; bases outside the gene matches: 9. The CDR3 length is 15 residues.

Sequenced sample: blood. This sequence originates from a man aged 25-40 years with Graves' ophthalmopathy. The chain carries TRBV9 and TRBJ2-7, with 8 bases identical to TRBD1. This CDR3 reads CASSPSLGQGYEQYF. The CDR3 DNA reads as TGTGCCAGCAGCCCGTCGCTTGGACAGGGCTACGAGCAGTACTTC.